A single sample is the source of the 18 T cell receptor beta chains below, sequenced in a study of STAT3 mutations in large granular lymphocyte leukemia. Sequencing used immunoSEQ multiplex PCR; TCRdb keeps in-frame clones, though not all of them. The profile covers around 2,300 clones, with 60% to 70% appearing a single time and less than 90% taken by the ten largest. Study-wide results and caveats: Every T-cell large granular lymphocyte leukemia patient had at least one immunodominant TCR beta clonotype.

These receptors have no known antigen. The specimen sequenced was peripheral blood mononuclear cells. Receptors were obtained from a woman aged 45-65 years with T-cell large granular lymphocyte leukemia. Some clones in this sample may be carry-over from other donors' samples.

The DNA of the CDR3 is TGCGCCAGCAGCCCGGACGCTAGCGGGAGAGGGTATGAGCAGTTCTTC. This gives the protein CASSPDASGRGYEQFF. This sequence joins TRBV5-1 and TRBJ2-1; 10 bases are a match to TRBD2. V gave up 4 bases and J gave up 8 bases; unmatched junction bases: 12. The germline gives CDR1 SGHRS, CDR2 YFSETQ. The CDR3 runs 16 residues.

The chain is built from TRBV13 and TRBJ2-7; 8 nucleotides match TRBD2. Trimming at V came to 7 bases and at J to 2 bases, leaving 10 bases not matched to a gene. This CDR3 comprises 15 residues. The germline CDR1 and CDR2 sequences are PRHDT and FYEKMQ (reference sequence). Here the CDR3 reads CASTMALAGPYEQYF. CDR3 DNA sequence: TGTGCCAGCACGATGGCCCTAGCGGGTCCCTACGAGCAGTACTTC.

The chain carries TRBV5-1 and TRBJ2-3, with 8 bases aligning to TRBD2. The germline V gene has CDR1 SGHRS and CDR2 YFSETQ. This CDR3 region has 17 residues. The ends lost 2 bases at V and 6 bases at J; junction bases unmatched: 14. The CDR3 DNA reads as TGCGCCAGCAGCTTTTATCCCAGCGGGGGCCGGGGGGATACGCAGTATTTT. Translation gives CASSFYPSGGRGDTQYF.

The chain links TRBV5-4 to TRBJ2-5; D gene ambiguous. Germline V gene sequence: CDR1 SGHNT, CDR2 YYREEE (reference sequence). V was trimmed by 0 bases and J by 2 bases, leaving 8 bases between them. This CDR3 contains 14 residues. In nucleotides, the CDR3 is TGTGCCAGCAGCTTGGTGCAGCGACAAGAGACCCAGTACTTC. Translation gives CASSLVQRQETQYF.

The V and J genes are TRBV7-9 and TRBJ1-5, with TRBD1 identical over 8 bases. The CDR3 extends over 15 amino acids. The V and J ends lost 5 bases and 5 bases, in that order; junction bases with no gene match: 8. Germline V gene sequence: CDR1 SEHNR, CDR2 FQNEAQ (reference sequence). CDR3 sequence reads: CASSATGVWDQPQHF. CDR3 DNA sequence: TGTGCCAGCAGCGCGACAGGGGTGTGGGATCAGCCCCAGCATTTT.

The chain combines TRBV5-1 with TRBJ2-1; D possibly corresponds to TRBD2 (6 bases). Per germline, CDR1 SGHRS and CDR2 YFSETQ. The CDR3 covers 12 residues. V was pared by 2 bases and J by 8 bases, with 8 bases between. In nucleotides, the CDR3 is TGCGCCAGCAGCTTCGGCGGGGATGAGCAGTTCTTC. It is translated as CASSFGGDEQFF.

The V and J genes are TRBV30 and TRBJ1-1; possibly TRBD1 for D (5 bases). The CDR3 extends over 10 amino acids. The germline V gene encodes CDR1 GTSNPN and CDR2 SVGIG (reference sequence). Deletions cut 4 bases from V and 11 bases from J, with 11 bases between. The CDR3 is CAWMGPGAFF. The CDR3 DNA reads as TGTGCCTGGATGGGACCCGGGGCTTTCTTT.

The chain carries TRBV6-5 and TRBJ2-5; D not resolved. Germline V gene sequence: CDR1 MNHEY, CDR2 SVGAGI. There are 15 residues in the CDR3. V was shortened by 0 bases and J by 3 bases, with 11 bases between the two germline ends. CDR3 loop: CASSYSTDGEETQYF. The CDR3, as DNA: TGTGCCAGCAGTTACTCAACAGATGGGGAAGAGACCCAGTACTTC.

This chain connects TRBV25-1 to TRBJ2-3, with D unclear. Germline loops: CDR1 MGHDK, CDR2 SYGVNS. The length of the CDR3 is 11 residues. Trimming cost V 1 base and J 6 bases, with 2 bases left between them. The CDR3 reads CASSEWDTQYF. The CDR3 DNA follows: TGTGCCAGCAGTGAATGGGATACGCAGTATTTT.

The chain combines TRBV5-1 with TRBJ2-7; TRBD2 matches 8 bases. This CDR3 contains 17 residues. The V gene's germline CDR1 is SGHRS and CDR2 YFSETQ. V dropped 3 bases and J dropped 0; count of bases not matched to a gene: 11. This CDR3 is CASSSTPSGSSSYEQYF. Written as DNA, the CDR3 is TGCGCCAGCAGCTCCACACCTAGCGGGTCTTCCTCCTACGAGCAGTACTTC.

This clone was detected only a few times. The CDR3 DNA reads TGCAGCGTTGGGGTCGGGGGAGGCTATGGCTACACCTTC. It is translated as CSVGVGGGYGYTF. The V call is TRBV29-1, the J call TRBJ1-2; a possible D gene is TRBD1 (5 bases). This CDR3 contains 13 residues. V was trimmed by 4 bases and J by 4 bases, leaving 13 bases between them. The V gene's germline CDR1 is SQVTM and CDR2 ANQGSEA. The variable domain in full, with the rest retrieved from reference TRBV29-1 and TRBJ1-2, is SAVISQKPSRDICQRGTSLTIQCQVDSQVTMMFWYRQQPGQSLTLIATANQGSEATYESGFVIDKFPISRPNLTFSTLTVSNMSPEDSSIYLCSVGVGGGYGYTFGSGTRLTVV.

CDR3 coding DNA: TGTGCCAGCAGCACTAGCGGCTTTAGCTCCTACAATGAGCAGTTCTTC. Amino acids: CASSTSGFSSYNEQFF. The chain is built from TRBV7-9 and TRBJ2-1; 8 bases align to TRBD2. The CDR3 length is 16 residues. CDR1 is SEHNR, CDR2 FQNEAQ, per germline (reference sequence). Trimming cost V 5 bases and J 0 bases; bases outside gene matches: 6. The variable domain in full, with the rest retrieved from reference TRBV7-9 and TRBJ2-1, is DTGVSQNPRHKITKRGQNVTFRCDPISEHNRLYWYRQTLGQGPEFLTYFQNEAQLEKSRLLSDRFSAERPKGSFSTLEIQRTEQGDSAMYLCASSTSGFSSYNEQFFGPGTRLTVL.

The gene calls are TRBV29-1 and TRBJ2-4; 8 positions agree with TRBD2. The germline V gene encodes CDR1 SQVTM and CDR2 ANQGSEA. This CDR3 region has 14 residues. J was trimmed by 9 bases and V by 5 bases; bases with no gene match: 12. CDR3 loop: CSVPGLGGGAIQYF. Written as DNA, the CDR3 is TGCAGCGTTCCGGGACTAGGGGGTGGGGCCATTCAGTACTTC.

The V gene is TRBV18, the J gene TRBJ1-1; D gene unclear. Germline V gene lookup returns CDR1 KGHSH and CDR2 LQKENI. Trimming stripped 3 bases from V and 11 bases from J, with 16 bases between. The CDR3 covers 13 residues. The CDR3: CASSPDSRETAFF. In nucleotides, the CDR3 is TGTGCCAGCTCACCTGATTCGAGGGAAACGGCTTTCTTT.

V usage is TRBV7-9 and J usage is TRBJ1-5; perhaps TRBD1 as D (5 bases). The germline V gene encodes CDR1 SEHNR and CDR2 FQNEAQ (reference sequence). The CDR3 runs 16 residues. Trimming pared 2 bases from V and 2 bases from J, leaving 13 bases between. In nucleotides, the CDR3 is TGTGCCAGCAGCTTAAGTCGGCAGGGAGGCAATCAGCCCCAGCATTTT. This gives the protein CASSLSRQGGNQPQHF.

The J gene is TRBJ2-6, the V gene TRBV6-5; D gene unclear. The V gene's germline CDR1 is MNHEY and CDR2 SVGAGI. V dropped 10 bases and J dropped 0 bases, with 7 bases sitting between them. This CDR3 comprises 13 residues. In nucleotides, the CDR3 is TGTGCCACCCTCGGCTCTGGGGCCAACGTCCTGACTTTC. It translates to CATLGSGANVLTF.

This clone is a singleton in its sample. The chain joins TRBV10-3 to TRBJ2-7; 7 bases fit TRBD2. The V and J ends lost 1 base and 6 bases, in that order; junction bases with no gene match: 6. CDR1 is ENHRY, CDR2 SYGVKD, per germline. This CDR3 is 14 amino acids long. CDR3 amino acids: CAISEWAGGSEQYF. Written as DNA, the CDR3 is TGTGCCATCAGTGAGTGGGCAGGCGGGAGCGAGCAGTACTTC.

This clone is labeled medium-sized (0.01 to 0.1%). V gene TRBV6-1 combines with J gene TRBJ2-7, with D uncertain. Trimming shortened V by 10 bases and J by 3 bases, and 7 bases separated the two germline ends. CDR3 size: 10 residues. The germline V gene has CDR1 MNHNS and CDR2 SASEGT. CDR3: CAIGVYEQYF. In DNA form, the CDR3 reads TGTGCCATCGGAGTCTACGAGCAGTACTTC.